These 25 T cell receptor beta chains came from one sample sequenced in a study of ipilimumab plus nivolumab after autologous stem cell transplantation. Sequenced by immunoSEQ multiplex PCR; TCRdb stores in-frame clones only, minus some. The repertoire has about 16,000 clones, about 65% of them found once; the top ten carry around 21%. The sample here was PBMCs, taken in a trial of ipilimumab plus nivolumab as post-transplant consolidation. These receptors all come from a male donor with diffuse large B-cell lymphoma.

This rearrangement joins TRBV12-5 to TRBJ2-3; D unresolved. V was shortened by 2 bases and J by 1 base, with 4 bases between the two germline ends. The CDR3 totals 13 residues. CDR1 LGHNT and CDR2 FRNRAP come from the germline V gene. CDR3 bases: TGTGCTAGTGGTTTGCAGGGCACAGATACGCAGTATTTT. This encodes CASGLQGTDTQYF.

This clone was counted at least ten times. The V and J genes are TRBV7-9 and TRBJ2-5; D remains ambiguous. V shed 7 bases and J shed 4 bases, with 13 bases lying between them. In germline, CDR1 is SEHNR, CDR2 FQNEAQ (reference sequence). The CDR3 is made up of 13 amino acids. The CDR3 sequence is CASIPSGRETQYF. The CDR3 coding sequence is TGTGCCAGCATCCCATCAGGCAGAGAGACCCAGTACTTC.

The J gene is TRBJ2-7, the V gene TRBV18; tentatively, D is TRBD2 (5 bases). The germline CDR1 and CDR2 sequences are KGHSH and LQKENI. V shed 1 base and J shed 3 bases, with 16 bases lying between them. The CDR3 loop spans 16 amino acids. In DNA, the CDR3 is TGTGCCAGCTCACCACGAGCATCAGGCGGGTTCTACGAGCAGTACTTC. It translates to CASSPRASGGFYEQYF. The whole variable domain, remainder taken from reference TRBV18 and TRBJ2-7, is NAGVMQNPRHLVRRRGQEARLRCSPMKGHSHVYWYRQLPEEGLKFMVYLQKENIIDESGMPKERFSAEFPKEGPSILRIQQVVRGDSAAYFCASSPRASGGFYEQYFGPGTRLTVT.

V gene TRBV10-2 combines with J gene TRBJ1-2; possible D gene TRBD1, 6 bases. Trimming took 0 bases from V and 3 from J, leaving 11 bases between them. The CDR3 has 15 amino acids. In germline, CDR1 is WSHSY, CDR2 SAAADI. For the CDR3, the DNA is TGCGCCAGCAGTGAGTCGAGAAGGGGGGACTATGGCTACACCTTC. Its protein is CASSESRRGDYGYTF.

The chain recombines TRBV18 with TRBJ2-7, with D possibly matching TRBD2 (6 bases). The germline gives CDR1 KGHSH, CDR2 LQKENI. Trimming removed 2 bases at V and 0 bases at J, with 8 bases between. This CDR3 is 14 amino acids long. The CDR3 DNA reads TGTGCCAGCTCACCAGGGGGGAGCTCCTACGAGCAGTACTTC. Its protein product is CASSPGGSSYEQYF.

In DNA, the CDR3 is TGTGCCAGCAGTGAACAGAGGACTAGTCTGGCGACCCAGTACTTC. Amino acid sequence: CASSEQRTSLATQYF. This rearrangement joins TRBV6-1 to TRBJ2-5; 7 nucleotides agree with TRBD2. The germline V gene encodes CDR1 MNHNS and CDR2 SASEGT. Trimming took 2 bases from V and 7 from J; bases not matched to a gene: 10. The CDR3 sequence is 15 residues long.

The gene calls are TRBV21-1 and TRBJ2-1; whether TRBD1, the table's D call, matches the DNA was not checked. TRBV21-1 is an annotated pseudogene. The CDR3 has 12 amino acids. CDR3 sequence: CASSKYINEQFF. The CDR3, as DNA: TGTGCCAGCAGCAAGTACATCAATGAGCAGTTCTTC.

This rearrangement joins TRBV10-3 to TRBJ2-5, with D possibly being TRBD2 (5 bases). The V end was cut by 2 bases, the J end by 5 bases, with 9 bases between. The CDR3 totals 13 residues. CDR1 and CDR2 (germline): ENHRY, SYGVKD. In nucleotides, the CDR3 is TGTGCCATCAGTGAGGCTAGCATGGAGACCCAGTACTTC. Its translation: CAISEASMETQYF.

The V and J genes are TRBV5-6 and TRBJ1-3, with 8 positions matching TRBD1. The CDR3 length is 14 residues. Trimming took 4 bases from V and 2 from J; bases not matched to a gene: 2. Per germline, CDR1 SGHDT and CDR2 YYEEEE. The CDR3 loop reads CASSRQGTGNTIYF. The CDR3 nucleotides read TGTGCCAGCAGCCGACAGGGGACTGGAAACACCATATATTTT.

The chain couples TRBV5-4 to TRBJ2-7; tentatively, D is TRBD2 (5 bases). Germline V CDR1 and CDR2: SGHNT, YYREEE (reference sequence). The V and J ends lost 3 bases and 2 bases respectively, with 18 bases between them. The CDR3 sequence is 16 residues long. CDR3 amino acids: CASSSPTSGKTYEQYF. The CDR3, as DNA: TGTGCCAGCAGCTCACCGACGAGCGGCAAAACCTACGAGCAGTACTTC.

V is TRBV4-1 and J is TRBJ2-2; 8 nucleotides align to TRBD1. The trim removed 4 bases at V and 4 bases at J, leaving 5 bases unmatched. The germline gives CDR1 MGHRA, CDR2 YSYEKL. This CDR3 contains 15 residues. The DNA of the CDR3 is TGCGCCAGCAGCCCCAGGGGGCAGGGCACCGGGGAGCTGTTTTTT. This encodes CASSPRGQGTGELFF.

The V gene is TRBV5-1, the J gene TRBJ1-6, with D possibly being TRBD1 (5 bases). Germline V gene sequence: CDR1 SGHRS, CDR2 YFSETQ. Between the trimmed V and J ends, which lost 0 bases and 9 bases, there was a span of 16 bases. This CDR3 spans 16 amino acids. CDR3 sequence: CASSLAGPTNVSPLHF. For the CDR3, the DNA is TGCGCCAGCAGCTTGGCGGGGCCGACTAATGTTTCACCCCTCCACTTT.

As for this clone: Other DNA sequences in the sample encode the same CDR3. V gene TRBV11-2 combines with J gene TRBJ2-7; D is perhaps TRBD1 or TRBD2 (5 bases each). The CDR3 extends over 16 amino acids. The germline V and J ends were trimmed by 3 bases and 0 bases, with 15 bases remaining between them. Germline CDR1 is SGHAT and CDR2 is FQNNGV. For the CDR3, the DNA is TGTGCCAGCAGCTTCGGGACGTCCGGTAGCTCCTACGAGCAGTACTTC. This sequence encodes CASSFGTSGSSYEQYF.

This chain links TRBV5-1 with TRBJ2-3; tentatively, D is TRBD1 or TRBD2 (5 bases each). Germline V gene data show CDR1 as SGHRS and CDR2 as YFSETQ. The CDR3 covers 16 residues. Trimming took 0 bases from V and 0 from J, leaving 11 bases between them. The CDR3 loop is CASSLDGGTSTDTQYF. The CDR3 DNA sequence: TGCGCCAGCAGCTTGGATGGGGGTACTAGCACAGATACGCAGTATTTT. The full variable domain, its missing parts supplied by reference TRBV5-1 and TRBJ2-3, is KAGVTQTPRYLIKTRGQQVTLSCSPISGHRSVSWYQQTPGQGLQFLFEYFSETQRNKGNFPGRFSGRQFSNSRSEMNVSTLELGDSALYLCASSLDGGTSTDTQYFGPGTRLTVL.

This clone was recorded a few times. This chain uses TRBV11-2 with TRBJ1-3, with a possible D match to TRBD1 (5 bases). The CDR3 runs 19 residues. Trimming left V 5 bases short and J 0 bases short, with 23 bases between. Per germline, CDR1 SGHAT and CDR2 FQNNGV. CDR3 sequence: CASSRGAGRDLYSGNTIYF. The CDR3 DNA reads as TGTGCCAGCAGCCGAGGGGCAGGTCGGGACCTTTACTCTGGAAACACCATATATTTT. Full variable domain (outside the CDR3, taken from reference TRBV11-2 and TRBJ1-3): EAGVAQSPRYKIIEKRQSVAFWCNPISGHATLYWYQQILGQGPKLLIQFQNNGVVDDSQLPKDRFSAERLKGVDSTLKIQPAKLEDSAVYLCASSRGAGRDLYSGNTIYFGEGSWLTVV.

CDR3 coding DNA: TGTGCCAGCAGCCCACAAGAGACCCAGTACTTC. As protein: CASSPQETQYF. The chain carries TRBV7-9 and TRBJ2-5; D ambiguous. This CDR3 has 11 amino acids. Germline V gene lookup returns CDR1 SEHNR and CDR2 FQNEAQ (reference sequence). V dropped 5 bases and J dropped 2 bases, with 3 bases sitting between them.

This clone was detected once. V usage is TRBV30 and J usage is TRBJ1-5; 7 bases align to TRBD1. Germline V lookup: CDR1 GTSNPN, CDR2 SVGIG (reference sequence). J lost 11 bases, V lost 0 bases, and 13 bases had no gene match. The CDR3 runs 15 residues. CDR3 in amino acids: CAWSVQGGQGLSQHF. CDR3 nucleotides: TGTGCCTGGAGTGTGCAGGGGGGTCAAGGTTTGTCCCAGCATTTT.

This chain links TRBV19 with TRBJ1-5; unclear D gene. The CDR3 totals 13 residues. The V gene's germline CDR1 is LNHDA and CDR2 SQIVND (reference sequence). Trimming took 3 bases from V and 1 from J, leaving 4 bases between them. CDR3 sequence: CASSIKSNQPQHF. The CDR3 nucleotides are TGTGCCAGTAGTATCAAAAGCAATCAGCCCCAGCATTTT.

The chain couples TRBV4-1 to TRBJ2-1; a possible D gene is TRBD1 (7 bases). In germline, CDR1 is MGHRA, CDR2 YSYEKL. V was trimmed by 6 bases and J by 4 bases, leaving 16 bases between them. This CDR3 is built from 15 residues. CDR3 nucleotide sequence: TGCGCCAGCAGTCGATCCGCGGGACAGTACAATGAGCAGTTCTTC. Its translation is CASSRSAGQYNEQFF.

The chain joins TRBV11-2 to TRBJ2-2; D gene unclear. V was pared by 0 bases and J by 1 base, with 6 bases between. Germline V gene sequence: CDR1 SGHAT, CDR2 FQNNGV. The CDR3 runs to 15 residues. CDR3 sequence (DNA): TGTGCCAGCAGCTTAGACAGGAGGAACACCGGGGAGCTGTTTTTT. Protein product: CASSLDRRNTGELFF.

The genes are TRBV6-1 and TRBJ2-5; D is uncertain. The V gene's germline CDR1 is MNHNS and CDR2 SASEGT. This CDR3 spans 14 amino acids. V lost 10 bases to trimming and J lost 5 bases, with 20 bases between them. The CDR3 is CATFNPLGIETQYF. The CDR3 region has the DNA TGTGCCACGTTCAACCCATTGGGCATCGAGACCCAGTACTTC.

This clone was seen a handful of times. This sequence joins TRBV15 and TRBJ2-1; maybe TRBD2 (5 bases). CDR1 and CDR2 (germline): LNHNV, YYDKDF (reference sequence). This CDR3 region has 12 residues. V was pared by 4 bases and J by 8 bases, with 9 bases between. The CDR3 here is CATSITRDEQFF. In DNA form, the CDR3 reads TGTGCCACCAGCATTACTAGAGATGAGCAGTTCTTC.

V usage is TRBV15 and J usage is TRBJ2-1; 8 bases map to TRBD2. CDR3 length: 14 residues. CDR1 is LNHNV, CDR2 YYDKDF, per germline (reference sequence). V lost 3 bases, J lost 8 bases, and 6 bases stayed unmatched. CDR3 nucleotides: TGTGCCACCAGCAGGAGCGGGAGTTACGATGAGCAGTTCTTC. It specifies CATSRSGSYDEQFF.

The sample holds a few counts of this clone. This chain connects TRBV5-6 to TRBJ1-1; a weak D match, TRBD1 (6 bases). V was shortened by 2 bases and J by 8 bases, with 19 bases between the two germline ends. CDR3 size: 15 residues. Germline V lookup: CDR1 SGHDT, CDR2 YYEEEE. The CDR3 loop is CASSLGGSSEIEAFF. The CDR3 bases are TGTGCCAGCAGCTTAGGGGGGAGCTCGGAGATCGAAGCTTTCTTT.

This rearrangement joins TRBV11-2 to TRBJ2-1; no definite D call. V was shortened by 3 bases and J by 4 bases, with 7 bases between the two germline ends. This CDR3 has 13 amino acids. CDR1 is SGHAT, CDR2 FQNNGV, per germline. The CDR3 DNA follows: TGTGCCAGCAGCTTTGTTAGTTACAATGAGCAGTTCTTC. Protein sequence: CASSFVSYNEQFF. The full variable domain, completed using reference TRBV11-2 and TRBJ2-1, is EAGVAQSPRYKIIEKRQSVAFWCNPISGHATLYWYQQILGQGPKLLIQFQNNGVVDDSQLPKDRFSAERLKGVDSTLKIQPAKLEDSAVYLCASSFVSYNEQFFGPGTRLTVL.